The present TCR beta chain was sequenced within a study of T cell clusters in autoimmune cytopenias. Measured by frequency, this clonotype is medium-sized. TRB was amplified by touch-down multiplex PCR, primer pools A and B combined. TCRdb reworked the multiplex PCR reads into one entry per CDR3 protein, no DNA. This sample contains about 6,000 distinct CDR3 sequences. TRB was amplified from roughly 0.25 ug of peripheral blood genomic DNA per sample. CDR1 MNHEY and CDR2 SVGAGI come from the germline V gene. The CDR3 runs 17 residues. The sequenced material came from peripheral blood. J is TRBJ2-7 and V is TRBV6-5; TCRdb reports TRBD2, a call that lacks DNA to check it against. The source of this sequence is a human donor with an autoimmune cytopenia or autoimmune hepatitis (not recorded which). The CDR3: CASSYSRALSSSYEQYF.